This TCR beta chain was identified in a study of T cell responses to AZD1222 COVID-19 vaccine. V lost 2 bases and J lost 10, with 12 bases in between. This CDR3 region has 13 residues. The V gene's germline CDR1 is MDHEN and CDR2 SYDVKM. General study findings and limits: None of the repertoires were sampled until the peak T cell response had passed. Receipt of two AZD1222 doses was followed by a rise in Spike-specific TCR breadth and depth. There were mostly white British donors and more females than males, and clonal diversity was possibly underestimated.

Concerning this clone itself: The target antigen is unknown.

TCRdb's copy holds only in-frame clones and misses some; the assay was immunoSEQ multiplex PCR. The table records 75,000 to 100,000 clones, roughly 90% of them present only once. The sequencing used peripheral blood, collected on day 0 of AZD1222 vaccination. The chain couples TRBV28 to TRBJ2-1; the D gene is possibly TRBD2 (6 bases). The TCR was taken from an adult in good health. The CDR3 region is CASSLSGRGEQFF. Written as DNA, the CDR3 is TGTGCCAGCAGTTTAAGCGGCCGGGGGGAGCAGTTCTTC. The entire variable domain, with the rest obtained from reference TRBV28 and TRBJ2-1, is as follows: DVKVTQSSRYLVKRTGEKVFLECVQDMDHENMFWYRQDPGLGLRLIYFSYDVKMKEKGDIPEGYSVSREKKERFSLILESASTNQTSMYLCASSLSGRGEQFFGPGTRLTVL.